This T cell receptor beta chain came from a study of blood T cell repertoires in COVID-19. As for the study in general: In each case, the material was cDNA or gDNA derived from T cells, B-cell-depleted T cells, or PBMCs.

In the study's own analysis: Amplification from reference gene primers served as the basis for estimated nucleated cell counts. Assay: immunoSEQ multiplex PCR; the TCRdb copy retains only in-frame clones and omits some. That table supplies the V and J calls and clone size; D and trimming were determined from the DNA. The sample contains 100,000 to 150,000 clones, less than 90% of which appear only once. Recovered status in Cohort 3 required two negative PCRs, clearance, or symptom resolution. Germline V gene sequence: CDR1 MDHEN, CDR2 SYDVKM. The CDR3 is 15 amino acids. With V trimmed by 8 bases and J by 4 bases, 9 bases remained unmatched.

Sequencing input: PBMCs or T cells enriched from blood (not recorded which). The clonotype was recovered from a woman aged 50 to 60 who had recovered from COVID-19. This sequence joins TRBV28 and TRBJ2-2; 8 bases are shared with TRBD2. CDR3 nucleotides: TGTGCCAGCGGGTCGGCGGGGGGACTCACCGGGGAGCTGTTTTTT. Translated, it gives CASGSAGGLTGELFF.